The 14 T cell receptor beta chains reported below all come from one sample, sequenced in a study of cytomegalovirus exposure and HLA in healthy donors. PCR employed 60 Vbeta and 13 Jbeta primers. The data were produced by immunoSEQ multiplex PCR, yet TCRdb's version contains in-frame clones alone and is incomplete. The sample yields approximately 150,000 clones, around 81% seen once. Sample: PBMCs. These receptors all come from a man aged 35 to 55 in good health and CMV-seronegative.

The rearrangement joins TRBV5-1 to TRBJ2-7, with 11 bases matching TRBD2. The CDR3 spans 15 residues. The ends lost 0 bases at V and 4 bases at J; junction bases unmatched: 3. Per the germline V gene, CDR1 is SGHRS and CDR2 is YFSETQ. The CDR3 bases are TGCGCCAGCAGCTTGGGACTAGCGGGAAATTACGAGCAGTACTTC. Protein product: CASSLGLAGNYEQYF.

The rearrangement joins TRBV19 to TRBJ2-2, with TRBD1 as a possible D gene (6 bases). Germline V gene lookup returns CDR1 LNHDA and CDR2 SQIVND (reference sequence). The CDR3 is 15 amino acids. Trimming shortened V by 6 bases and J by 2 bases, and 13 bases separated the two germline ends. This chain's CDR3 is CASSLRDINTGELFF. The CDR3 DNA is TGTGCCAGTAGCCTCCGGGACATTAACACCGGGGAGCTGTTTTTT.

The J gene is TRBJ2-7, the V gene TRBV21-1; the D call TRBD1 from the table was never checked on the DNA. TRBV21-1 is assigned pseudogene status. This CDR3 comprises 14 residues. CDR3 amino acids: CASSGTDRRYEQYF. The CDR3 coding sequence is TGTGCCAGCAGCGGCACAGACAGGCGTTACGAGCAGTACTTC.

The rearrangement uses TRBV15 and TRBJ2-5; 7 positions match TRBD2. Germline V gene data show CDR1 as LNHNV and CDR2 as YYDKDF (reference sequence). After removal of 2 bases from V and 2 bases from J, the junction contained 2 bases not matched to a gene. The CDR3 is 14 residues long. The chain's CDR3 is CATSRWGGQETQYF. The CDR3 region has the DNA TGTGCCACCAGCAGATGGGGGGGACAAGAGACCCAGTACTTC.

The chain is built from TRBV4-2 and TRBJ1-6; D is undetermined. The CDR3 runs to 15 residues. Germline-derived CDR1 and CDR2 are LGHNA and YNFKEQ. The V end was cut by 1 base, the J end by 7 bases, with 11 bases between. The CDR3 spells CASSQGVMENSPLHF. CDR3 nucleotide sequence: TGTGCCAGCAGCCAAGGGGTCATGGAGAATTCACCCCTCCACTTT.

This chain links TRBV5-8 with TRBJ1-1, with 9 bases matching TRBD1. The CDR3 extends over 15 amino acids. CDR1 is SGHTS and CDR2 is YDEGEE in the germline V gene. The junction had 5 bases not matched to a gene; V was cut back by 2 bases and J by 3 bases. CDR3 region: CASSFGTGRDTEAFF. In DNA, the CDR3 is TGTGCCAGCAGCTTCGGGACAGGGAGGGACACTGAAGCTTTCTTT.

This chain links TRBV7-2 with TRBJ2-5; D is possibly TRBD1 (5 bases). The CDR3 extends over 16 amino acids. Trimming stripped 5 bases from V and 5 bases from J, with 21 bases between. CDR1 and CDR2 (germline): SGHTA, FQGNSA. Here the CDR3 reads CASSPGPWGGRETQYF. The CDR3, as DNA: TGTGCCAGCAGCCCGGGCCCCTGGGGCGGTAGGGAGACCCAGTACTTC. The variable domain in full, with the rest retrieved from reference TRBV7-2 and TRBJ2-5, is GAGVSQSPSNKVTEKGKDVELRCDPISGHTALYWYRQSLGQGLEFLIYFQGNSAPDKSGLPSDRFSAERTGGSVSTLTIQRTQQEDSAVYLCASSPGPWGGRETQYFGPGTRLLVL.

The CDR3 DNA reads as TGTGCCAGCAGTTTAAACAGCAACTATGGCTACACCTTC. Protein product: CASSLNSNYGYTF. The V gene is TRBV28, the J gene TRBJ1-2; D not certain. Germline V CDR1 and CDR2: MDHEN, SYDVKM. The CDR3 consists of 13 residues. Between the trimmed V and J ends, which lost 2 bases and 2 bases, there was a span of 6 bases.

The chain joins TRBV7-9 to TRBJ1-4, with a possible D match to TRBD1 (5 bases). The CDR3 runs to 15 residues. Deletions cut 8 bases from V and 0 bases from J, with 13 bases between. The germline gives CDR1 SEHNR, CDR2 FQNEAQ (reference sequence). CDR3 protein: CASSGGAATNEKLFF. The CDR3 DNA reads TGTGCCAGCTCCGGCGGGGCAGCAACTAATGAAAAACTGTTTTTT.

The CDR3 nucleotides read TGTGCCAGCAGTTTCGGGACTAGCGGGAGAGAGGGGCAAGAGACCCAGTACTTC. Translating gives CASSFGTSGREGQETQYF. The V gene is TRBV27, the J gene TRBJ2-5, with TRBD2 identical over 14 bases. With V trimmed by 3 bases and J by 2 bases, 8 bases remained unmatched. Germline CDR1 MNHEY, CDR2 SMNVEV (reference sequence). CDR3 length: 18 amino acids.

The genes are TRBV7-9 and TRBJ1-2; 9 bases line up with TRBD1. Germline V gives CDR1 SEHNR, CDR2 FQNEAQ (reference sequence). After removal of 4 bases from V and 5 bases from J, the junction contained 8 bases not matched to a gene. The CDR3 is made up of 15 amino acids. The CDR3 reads CASSSAGQGGYGYTF. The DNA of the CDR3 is TGTGCCAGCAGCTCTGCGGGACAGGGAGGATATGGCTACACCTTC.

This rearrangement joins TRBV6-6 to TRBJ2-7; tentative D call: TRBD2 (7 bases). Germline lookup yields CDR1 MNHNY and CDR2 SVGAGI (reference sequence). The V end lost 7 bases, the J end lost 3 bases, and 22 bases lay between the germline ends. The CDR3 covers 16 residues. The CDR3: CASMGGQGKGDYEQYV. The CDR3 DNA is TGTGCCAGCATGGGGGGGCAAGGCAAAGGTGACTACGAGCAGTACGTC.

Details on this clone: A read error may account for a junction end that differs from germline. The CDR3 here is CSSSPTGGDYGYTF. The CDR3 nucleotides are TGTTCCAGCAGTCCTACAGGGGGCGACTATGGCTACACCTTC. The chain carries TRBV7-9 and TRBJ1-2; TRBD1 matches 9 bases. The V gene's germline CDR1 is SEHNR and CDR2 FQNEAQ (reference sequence). This CDR3 region has 14 residues.

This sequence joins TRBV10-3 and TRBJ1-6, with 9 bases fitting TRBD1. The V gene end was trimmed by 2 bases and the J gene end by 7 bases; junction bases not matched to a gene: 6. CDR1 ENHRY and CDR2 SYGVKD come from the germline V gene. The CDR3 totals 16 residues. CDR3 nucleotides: TGTGCCATCAGTGAGGTGGGACAGGGACTAAATTCACCCCTCCACTTT. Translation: CAISEVGQGLNSPLHF.